The next 12 T cell receptor beta chains were all read from a single sample in a study of tumor-infiltrating lymphocytes in localized non-small cell lung cancer. TCRdb's table, derived via immunoSEQ multiplex PCR, lists solely in-frame clones and lacks some. The sample has tens of thousands of clones; roughly 64% are singletons. Sequences were obtained from lung tumor tissue. Receptors originate from a human donor with non-small cell lung cancer.

The rearrangement joins TRBV9 to TRBJ1-2; possible D gene TRBD1, 6 bases. Trimming took 3 bases from V and 4 from J, leaving 10 bases between them. The CDR3 covers 13 residues. CDR1 SGDLS and CDR2 YYNGEE come from the germline V gene. CDR3 nucleotide sequence: TGTGCCAGCAGCGATGGGGGCGGCTATGGCTACACCTTC. As protein: CASSDGGGYGYTF.

There are a few counts of this clone. The identical CDR3 is also encoded by other nucleotide sequences in the sample. The chain is built from TRBV7-8 and TRBJ2-2; TRBD1 might be the D (6 bases). The germline V and J ends were trimmed by 7 bases and 3 bases, with 9 bases remaining between them. The CDR3 is 13 amino acids. Germline CDR1 and CDR2: SGHVS and FQNEAQ. The CDR3, as DNA: TGTGCCAGCACAGGGGCATACACCGGGGAGCTGTTTTTT. Protein product: CASTGAYTGELFF.

The chain recombines TRBV29-1 with TRBJ2-2; possible D gene TRBD1, 6 bases. V gave up 4 bases and J gave up 1 base, with 10 bases separating them. Per the germline V gene, CDR1 is SQVTM and CDR2 is ANQGSEA. This CDR3 region has 14 residues. DNA for the CDR3: TGCAGCGTTGGGACAGACCTGAACACCGGGGAGCTGTTTTTT. As protein: CSVGTDLNTGELFF.

The rearrangement joins TRBV30 to TRBJ2-3; TRBD2 agrees at 12 bases. This CDR3 spans 16 amino acids. The germline gives CDR1 GTSNPN, CDR2 SVGIG (reference sequence). Trimming took 2 bases from V and 0 from J; bases not matched to a gene: 3. The CDR3 protein is CAWSSLAGGSTDTQYF. The CDR3 DNA sequence: TGTGCCTGGAGTTCGCTAGCGGGAGGGAGCACAGATACGCAGTATTTT.

The sample holds a few counts of this clone. The CDR3 coding sequence is TGTGCCAGCAGCTCCGTCGGACAGAATAATTCACCCCTCCACTTT. This codes for CASSSVGQNNSPLHF. The V call is TRBV7-2, the J call TRBJ1-6, with D maybe TRBD1 (6 bases). Looked up from germline, CDR1 is SGHTA and CDR2 is FQGNSA. V lost 4 bases and J lost 5, with 12 bases in between. The length of the CDR3 is 15 residues.

In its sample, this clone was seen once. This sequence joins TRBV28 and TRBJ2-7, with D possibly TRBD1 on 7 matching bases. This CDR3 spans 16 amino acids. The V end was cut by 3 bases, the J end by 7 bases, with 22 bases between. Germline-derived CDR1 and CDR2 are MDHEN and SYDVKM. The DNA of the CDR3 is TGTGCCAGCAGTTTTCGGTCGGGGGACAGCCTTTTGGAGCAGTACTTC. Translation gives CASSFRSGDSLLEQYF.

V gene TRBV5-6 combines with J gene TRBJ2-3; D is uncertain. This CDR3 region has 12 residues. Germline V gives CDR1 SGHDT, CDR2 YYEEEE. V lost 5 bases and J 0 bases, leaving 4 bases between the germline ends. The CDR3 nucleotides read TGTGCCAGCAGGATTAGCACAGATACGCAGTATTTT. It encodes CASRISTDTQYF.

The chain is built from TRBV5-1 and TRBJ2-1, with TRBD2 matching 8 bases. V shed 2 bases, J shed 8 bases, and the junction held 18 bases outside the gene matches. The CDR3 covers 18 residues. Looked up from germline, CDR1 is SGHRS and CDR2 is YFSETQ. The CDR3 spells CASSFPSSGTSTGDEQFF. CDR3 sequence (DNA): TGCGCCAGCAGCTTCCCTTCGTCCGGGACTAGTACCGGAGATGAGCAGTTCTTC.

The rearrangement links TRBV2 to TRBJ2-7; no firm D call. Trimming pared 6 bases from V and 0 bases from J, leaving 12 bases between. Per the germline V gene, CDR1 is SNHLY and CDR2 is FYNNEI. The CDR3 sequence is 14 residues long. In DNA form, the CDR3 reads TGTGCCAGCAGGTTGTCTTCCAACTCCTACGAGCAGTACTTC. This translates into CASRLSSNSYEQYF.

The gene calls are TRBV5-1 and TRBJ2-7; a weak D match, TRBD1 (5 bases). The length of the CDR3 is 14 residues. Trimming took off 4 bases at V and 2 bases at J, with 13 bases between the two ends. CDR1 and CDR2 (germline): SGHRS, YFSETQ. Here the CDR3 DNA reads TGCGCCAGCAGCCCTACAGGCGATACCTACGAGCAGTACTTC. This gives the protein CASSPTGDTYEQYF.

The V gene is TRBV6-1, the J gene TRBJ2-1; D unclear. This CDR3 has 13 residues. In germline, CDR1 is MNHNS, CDR2 SASEGT. The ends were cut back, 5 bases at V and 8 bases at J, with 13 bases in the middle. The CDR3 sequence: CASSTDGWDEQFF. In DNA, the CDR3 is TGTGCCAGCAGTACGGACGGGTGGGATGAGCAGTTCTTC.

The chain carries TRBV7-7 and TRBJ2-3, with no clear D. Germline CDR1 reads SSHAT; CDR2 reads FNYEAQ (reference sequence). There are 13 residues in the CDR3. V was trimmed by 5 bases and J by 5 bases, leaving 11 bases between them. The CDR3 loop reads CASSPRLEDTQYF. CDR3 DNA: TGTGCCAGCAGCCCCCGATTAGAAGATACGCAGTATTTT.